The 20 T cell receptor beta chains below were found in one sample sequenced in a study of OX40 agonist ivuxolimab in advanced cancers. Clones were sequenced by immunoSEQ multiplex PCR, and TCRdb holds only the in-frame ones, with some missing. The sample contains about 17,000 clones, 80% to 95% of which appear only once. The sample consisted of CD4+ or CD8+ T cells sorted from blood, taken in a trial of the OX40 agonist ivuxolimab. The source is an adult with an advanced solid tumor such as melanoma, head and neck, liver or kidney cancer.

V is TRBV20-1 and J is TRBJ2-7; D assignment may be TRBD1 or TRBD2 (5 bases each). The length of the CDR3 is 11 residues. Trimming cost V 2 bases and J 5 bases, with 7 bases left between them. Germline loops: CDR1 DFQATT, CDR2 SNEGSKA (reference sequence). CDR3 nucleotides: TGCAGTGCTAGACAGGGACACGAGCAGTACTTC. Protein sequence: CSARQGHEQYF.

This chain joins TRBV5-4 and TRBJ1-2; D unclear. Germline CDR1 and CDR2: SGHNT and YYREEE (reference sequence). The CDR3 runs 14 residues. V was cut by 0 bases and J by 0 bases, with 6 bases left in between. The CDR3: CASSLDLANYGYTF. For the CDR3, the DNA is TGTGCCAGCAGCTTGGATCTAGCTAACTATGGCTACACCTTC. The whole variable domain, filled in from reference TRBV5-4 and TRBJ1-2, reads ETGVTQSPTHLIKTRGQQVTLRCSSQSGHNTVSWYQQALGQGPQFIFQYYREEENGRGNFPPRFSGLQFPNYSSELNVNALELDDSALYLCASSLDLANYGYTFGSGTRLTVV.

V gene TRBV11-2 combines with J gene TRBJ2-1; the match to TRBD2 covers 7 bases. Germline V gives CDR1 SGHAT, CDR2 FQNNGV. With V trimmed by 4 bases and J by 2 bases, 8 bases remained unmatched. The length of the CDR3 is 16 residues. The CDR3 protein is CASSSDSGFTYNEQFF. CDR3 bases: TGTGCCAGCAGCTCCGATAGCGGGTTTACCTACAATGAGCAGTTCTTC.

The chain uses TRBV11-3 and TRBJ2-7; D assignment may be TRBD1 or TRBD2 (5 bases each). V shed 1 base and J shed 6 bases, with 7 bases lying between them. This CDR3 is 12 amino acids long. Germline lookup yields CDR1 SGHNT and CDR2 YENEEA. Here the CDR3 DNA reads TGTGCCAGCAGCTTAGGGGGGACCGAGCAGTACTTC. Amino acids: CASSLGGTEQYF.

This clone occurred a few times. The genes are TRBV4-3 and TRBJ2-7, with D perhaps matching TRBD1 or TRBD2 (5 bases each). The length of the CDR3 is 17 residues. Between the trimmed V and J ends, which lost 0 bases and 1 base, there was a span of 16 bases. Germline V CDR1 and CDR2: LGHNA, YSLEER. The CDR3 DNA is TGCGCCAGCAGCCAAGAGTGGGTAGGGACCGCATCCTACGAGCAGTACTTC. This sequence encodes CASSQEWVGTASYEQYF.

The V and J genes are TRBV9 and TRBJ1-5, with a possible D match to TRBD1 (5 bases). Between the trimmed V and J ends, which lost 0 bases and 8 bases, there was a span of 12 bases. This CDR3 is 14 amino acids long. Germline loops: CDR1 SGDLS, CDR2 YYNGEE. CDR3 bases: TGTGCCAGCAGCGTAGGGGCAGGGTGGAAGCCCCAGCATTTT. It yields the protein CASSVGAGWKPQHF.

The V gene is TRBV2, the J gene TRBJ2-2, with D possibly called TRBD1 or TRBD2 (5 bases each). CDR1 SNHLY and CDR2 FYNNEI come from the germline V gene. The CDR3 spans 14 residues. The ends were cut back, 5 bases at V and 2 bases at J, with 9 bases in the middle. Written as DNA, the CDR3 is TGTGCCAGCAGTTCCGGGACCAACACCGGGGAGCTGTTTTTT. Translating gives CASSSGTNTGELFF.

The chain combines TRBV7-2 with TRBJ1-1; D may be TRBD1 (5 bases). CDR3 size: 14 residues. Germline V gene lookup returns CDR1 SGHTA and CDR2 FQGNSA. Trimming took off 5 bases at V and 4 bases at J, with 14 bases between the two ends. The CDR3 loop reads CASSPSGGGTEAFF. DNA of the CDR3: TGTGCCAGCAGCCCTAGCGGGGGGGGCACTGAAGCTTTCTTT.

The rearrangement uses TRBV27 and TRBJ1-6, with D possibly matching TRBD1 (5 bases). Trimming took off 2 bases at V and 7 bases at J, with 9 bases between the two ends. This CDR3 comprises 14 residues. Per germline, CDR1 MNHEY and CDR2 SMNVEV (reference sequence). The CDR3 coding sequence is TGTGCCAGCAGTTTAGGGACGGAAAATTCACCCCTCCACTTT. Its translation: CASSLGTENSPLHF.

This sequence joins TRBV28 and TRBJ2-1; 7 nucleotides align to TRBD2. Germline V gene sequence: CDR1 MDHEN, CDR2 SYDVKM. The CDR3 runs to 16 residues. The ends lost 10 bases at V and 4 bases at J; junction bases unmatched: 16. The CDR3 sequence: CATTWVVAGVYNEQFF. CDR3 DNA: TGTGCCACCACTTGGGTAGTGGCGGGGGTATACAATGAGCAGTTCTTC.

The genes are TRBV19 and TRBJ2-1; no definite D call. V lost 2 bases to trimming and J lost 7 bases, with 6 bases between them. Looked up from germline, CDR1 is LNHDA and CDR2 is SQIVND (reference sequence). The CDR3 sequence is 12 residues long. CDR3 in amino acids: CASSIPENEQFF. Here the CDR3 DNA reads TGTGCCAGTAGTATACCAGAGAATGAGCAGTTCTTC. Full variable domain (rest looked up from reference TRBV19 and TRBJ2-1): DGGITQSPKYLFRKEGQNVTLSCEQNLNHDAMYWYRQDPGQGLRLIYYSQIVNDFQKGDIAEGYSVSREKKESFPLTVTSAQKNPTAFYLCASSIPENEQFFGPGTRLTVL.

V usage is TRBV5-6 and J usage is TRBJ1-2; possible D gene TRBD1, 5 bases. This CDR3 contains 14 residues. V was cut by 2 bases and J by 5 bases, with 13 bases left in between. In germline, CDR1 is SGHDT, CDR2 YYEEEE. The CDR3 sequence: CASSFGRGFYGYTF. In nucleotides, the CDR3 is TGTGCCAGCAGCTTCGGCCGGGGGTTTTATGGCTACACCTTC.

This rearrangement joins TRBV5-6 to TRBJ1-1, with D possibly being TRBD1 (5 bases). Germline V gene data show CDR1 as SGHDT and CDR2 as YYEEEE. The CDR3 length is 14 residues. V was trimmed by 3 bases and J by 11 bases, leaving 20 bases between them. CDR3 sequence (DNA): TGTGCCAGCAGCTCAGGGACCTCGGTGCATCGCGCTTTCTTT. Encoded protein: CASSSGTSVHRAFF.

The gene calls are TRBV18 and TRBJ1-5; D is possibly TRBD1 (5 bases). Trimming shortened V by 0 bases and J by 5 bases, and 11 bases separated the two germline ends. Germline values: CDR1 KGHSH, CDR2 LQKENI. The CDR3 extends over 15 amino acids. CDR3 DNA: TGTGCCAGCTCACCACCCGGGGTGGGGGATCAGCCCCAGCATTTT. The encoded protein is CASSPPGVGDQPQHF.

The CDR3 DNA is TGTGCCAGTATCGGAGGGATGCCCTACAATGAGCAGTTCTTC. This sequence encodes CASIGGMPYNEQFF. The chain links TRBV19 to TRBJ2-1; tentatively, D is TRBD2 (6 bases). The CDR3 covers 14 residues. Germline CDR1 and CDR2: LNHDA and SQIVND (reference sequence). Between the trimmed V and J ends, which lost 7 bases and 2 bases, there was a span of 12 bases.

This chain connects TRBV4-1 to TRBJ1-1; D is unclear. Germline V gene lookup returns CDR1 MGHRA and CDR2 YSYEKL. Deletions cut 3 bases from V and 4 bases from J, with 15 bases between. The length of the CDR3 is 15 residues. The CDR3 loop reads CASSQDGSSPTEAFF. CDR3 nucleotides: TGCGCCAGCAGCCAGGACGGGTCCTCCCCCACTGAAGCTTTCTTT.

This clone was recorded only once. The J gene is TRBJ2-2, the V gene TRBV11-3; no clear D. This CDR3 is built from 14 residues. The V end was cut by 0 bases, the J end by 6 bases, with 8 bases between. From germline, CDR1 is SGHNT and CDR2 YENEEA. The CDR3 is CASSLEGWPGELFF. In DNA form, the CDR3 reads TGTGCCAGCAGCTTAGAAGGTTGGCCCGGGGAGCTGTTTTTT.

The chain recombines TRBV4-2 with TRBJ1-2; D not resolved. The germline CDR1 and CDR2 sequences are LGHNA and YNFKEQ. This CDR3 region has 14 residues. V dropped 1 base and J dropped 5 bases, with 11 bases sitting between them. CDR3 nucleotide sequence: TGTGCCAGCAGCCAAGGTCCCAGCCCTTATGGCTACACCTTC. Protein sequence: CASSQGPSPYGYTF.

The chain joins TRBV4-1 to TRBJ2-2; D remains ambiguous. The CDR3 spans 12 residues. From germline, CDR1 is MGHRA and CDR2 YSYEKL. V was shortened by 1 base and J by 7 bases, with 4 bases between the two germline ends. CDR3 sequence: CASSQAVGELFF. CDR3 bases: TGCGCCAGCAGCCAAGCCGTCGGGGAGCTGTTTTTT.

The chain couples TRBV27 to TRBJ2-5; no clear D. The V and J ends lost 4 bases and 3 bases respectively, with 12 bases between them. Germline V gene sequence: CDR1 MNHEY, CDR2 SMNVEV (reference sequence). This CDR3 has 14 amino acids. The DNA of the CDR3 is TGTGCCAGCAGTTCGGTCCCGCCAGAAGAGACCCAGTACTTC. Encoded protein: CASSSVPPEETQYF.